The rows below give T cell receptor beta chains drawn from one sample of a study of T cells in localized non-small cell lung cancer. Generated by immunoSEQ multiplex PCR, the TCRdb table keeps only in-frame clones and is missing some. The data contain about 2,500 clones, around 29% of them singletons. Source: lung tumor tissue, taken before any cancer treatment. All receptors come from a man between 40 and 70 years old with stage III squamous cell lung carcinoma. Both conserved end residues are part of each CDR3. Fields, in order: V gene, J gene, clone size, CDR3 protein. Clone size is stated in some rows and not others, as once, few, many or a class when expanded.

>TRBV18|TRBJ2-6|.
CASSPLRSGANVLTF
>TRBV23-1|TRBJ1-2|.
CASSQSESPNYGYTF
>TRBV25-1|TRBJ1-6|.
CASSESPGASPLHF
>TRBV11-3|TRBJ1-1|.
CASSLVTGTAANTEAFF
>TRBV9|TRBJ2-1|few
CASSVVVGARDNEQFF
>TRBV12-2|TRBJ2-2|few
CASRTGTGLTGELFF
>TRBV5-1|TRBJ1-2|.
CASSLDPVAGGYTF
>TRBV7-6|TRBJ1-1|few
CASSFRQGPMNTEAFF
>TRBV30|TRBJ2-7|.
CAWNTRDRAYEQYF
>TRBV14|TRBJ2-1|.
CASSLLTGDMSYNEQFF
>TRBV25-1|TRBJ2-5|few
CASSEYGETQYF
>TRBV6-8|TRBJ2-1|few
CASTSRGGGGGSYNEQFF
>TRBV11-1|TRBJ2-1|few
CASSSDRGLNNEQFF
>TRBV18|TRBJ2-1|.
CASSPRVGGSYNEQFF
>TRBV14|TRBJ2-2|.
CASSQDSDSFTGELFF
>TRBV1|TRBJ2-1|few
CASSRGTGSYNEQFF
>TRBV29-1|TRBJ2-7|.
CSVYRGPSSYEQYF
>TRBV19|TRBJ1-3|.
CASSIGWTSSGNTIYF
>TRBV19|TRBJ1-2|.
CASSPRGPVSPYGYTF
>TRBV28|TRBJ2-1|few
CASSSEGHSYNEQFF
>TRBV6-8|TRBJ2-3|few
CASRMGRRTDTQYF
>TRBV18|TRBJ2-3|.
CASSPAIRTGADTQYF
>TRBV5-1|TRBJ2-1|few
CASSWAVAAGGHNEQFF
>TRBV7-6|TRBJ2-2|few
CASSLVGGRRLELFF
>TRBV9|TRBJ2-3|.
CASSEEGAGWTDTQYF
>TRBV14|TRBJ1-1|.
CASSPLNHRVNTEAFF
>TRBV12-1|TRBJ1-3|.
CASSFRGEQGNTIYF
>TRBV19|TRBJ1-1|few
CASGGQRWTEAFF
>TRBV6-8|TRBJ1-1|few
CASSRDGGKTFF
>TRBV14|TRBJ2-1|.
CASSQERLAGGPDEQFF
>TRBV6-7|TRBJ1-5|few
CASRPFDRNNQPQHF
>TRBV19|TRBJ2-7|.
CASSPGQGKDEQYF
>TRBV18|TRBJ2-2|few
CASSRGTSDIGELFF
>TRBV11-3|TRBJ1-1|medium-sized
CASSSNRATNTEAFF
>TRBV19|TRBJ1-4|few
CASSVTGGKRREKLFF
>TRBV11-3|TRBJ2-1|few
CASSSPGQAGNEQFF
>TRBV19|TRBJ1-3|.
CASSIDGISGNTIYF
>TRBV11-3|TRBJ2-5|.
CASSLVGPGETQYF
>TRBV5-1|TRBJ2-3|once
CASSPPRAGDSDTQYF
>TRBV11-3|TRBJ2-2|.
CASSLGSGQTGELFF
>TRBV11-3|TRBJ2-1|medium-sized
CASSPMTSGYHNEQFF
>TRBV11-3|TRBJ2-5|.
CASSLAGQQETQYF
>TRBV30|TRBJ1-4|medium-sized
CAWSVRGRANEKLFF
>TRBV9|TRBJ1-2|large
CASSVAPAQGLGSNGYTF
>TRBV11-3|TRBJ2-3|.
CASSLGTSAGADTQYF
>TRBV10-2|TRBJ2-1|.
CASSEGPGLAGEGEQFF
>TRBV9|TRBJ2-2|few
CASSETVVNGELFF
>TRBV12-5|TRBJ2-5|.
CASGAGLLNGAETQYF
>TRBV10-3|TRBJ2-5|.
CAISTREDWTQYF
>TRBV11-3|TRBJ2-3|.
CASSPPFWRNLTDTQYF
>TRBV29-1|TRBJ2-2|large
CSVDVGSNTGELFF
>TRBV2|TRBJ2-7|.
CASSEWGTGRYFYEQYF
>TRBV11-1|TRBJ2-1|.
CASSAGTSVYNEQFF
>TRBV9|TRBJ2-3|few
CASSDPLLADTQYF
>TRBV11-3|TRBJ1-1|few
CASRLEGAGTEAFF